This T cell receptor beta chain comes out of a study of a mutant IDH1 vaccine in newly diagnosed glioma. This clone was detected only once. Antigen specificity is unknown. V was trimmed by 2 bases and J by 1 base, leaving 7 bases between them. Germline V gene sequence: CDR1 SGHDT, CDR2 YYEEEE. There are 14 residues in the CDR3. The table came from immunoSEQ multiplex PCR; TCRdb's copy has only in-frame clones and leaves some out. The sample yields around 40,000 clones, 80% to 90% seen once. Time point here: week 35, safety follow-up. Each dose of the vaccine consisted of 300 ug of mutant IDH1 20-mer peptide, with topical imiquimod.

Sequenced material: PBMCs, taken from a glioma patient whose treatment included an IDH1 peptide vaccine. V and J are TRBV5-6 and TRBJ1-5, with D unresolved. The clonotype comes from a man between 40 and 49 years old with glioma. This chain's CDR3 is CASSFRGSNQPQHF. The CDR3, as DNA: TGTGCCAGCAGCTTTCGAGGCAGCAATCAGCCCCAGCATTTT.